This T cell receptor (beta chain) was sequenced during a study of regulatory T cells in long-lasting Graves disease. Building of the TCR beta libraries involved iRepertoire HTBI primers and Arm-PCR of CDR3 regions. TCRdb used MiXCR to reprocess the multiplex PCR reads, holding one entry per CDR3 protein. The sample yields 680,000 or so distinct CDR3 sequences, roughly 16% seen once. The germline CDR1 and CDR2 sequences are DFQATT and SNEGSKA (reference sequence). Trimming pared 4 bases from V and 8 bases from J, leaving 20 bases between. CDR3 length: 14 amino acids. This clonotype was recorded once. Documented time point: newly diagnosed GD, antithyroid drugs for less than 3 months. RNA extracted from PBMCs served as the sequencing template. This sample also appeared in a second study, on T cells in Graves' hyperthyroidism and ophthalmopathy. That study reports: No ophthalmopathy progression within 18 months constituted stable Graves' hyperthyroidism. The TCR CDR3 first-round RT-PCR relied on the HTBI primer set.

V gene TRBV20-1 combines with J gene TRBJ1-2, with unresolved D. The clonotype was recovered from a woman in her twenties or thirties with Graves disease. The sample was peripheral blood mononuclear cells (PBMCs), taken at new diagnosis, from a patient treated with antithyroid drugs. The CDR3 region is CSAIPRGPSYGYTF. The CDR3 nucleotides are TGCAGTGCTATACCGAGAGGCCCAAGTTACGGCTACACCTTC.